This note documents a single TCR beta chain sequence. The antigen remains unidentified. This specimen belongs to a study of cytomegalovirus exposure and HLA in healthy donors. Study-level points and caveats: A later analysis found that most CMV-associated TCR beta chains appeared HLA-restricted.

Use of 60 Vbeta and 13 Jbeta primers characterized the PCR. Clones were sequenced by immunoSEQ multiplex PCR, and TCRdb holds only the in-frame ones, with some missing. Counted here are about 96,000 clones, roughly 79% occurring once; the ten biggest clones make up 2.5% to 3.5%. Germline loops: CDR1 SQVTM, CDR2 ANQGSEA. Trimming shortened V by 5 bases and J by 6 bases, and 11 bases separated the two germline ends. The CDR3 is made up of 12 amino acids. The TCR originated in a female donor in good health and CMV-seropositive. Sequenced material: PBMCs. This rearrangement joins TRBV29-1 to TRBJ1-5; unclear D gene. CDR3 in DNA: TGCAGCGTTCTTACAGCCGGTCAGCCCCAGCATTTT. It is translated as CSVLTAGQPQHF.